This entry describes one TCR beta chain. Researchers grouped second doses given at about 4 or about 12 weeks into one pool. The CDR3 covers 14 residues. Trimming removed 7 bases from V and 8 bases from J, with 18 bases in between. Germline V gene lookup returns CDR1 SGHRS and CDR2 YFSETQ. The data were obtained in a study of T cell responses to AZD1222 COVID-19 vaccine. Measured with immunoSEQ multiplex PCR; TCRdb has only the in-frame clones, and not every one. The table lists more than 150,000 clones, approximately 91% of them singletons. The chain carries TRBV5-1 and TRBJ1-4, with a possible D match to TRBD1 (5 bases). The TCR sequence derives from an adult who received the AZD1222 COVID-19 vaccine. This specimen was peripheral blood, taken 28 days after the second AZD1222 dose. In DNA, the CDR3 is TGCGCCAGCCGAGGAGGGGCAGGAAGGGAAAAACTGTTTTTT. Protein sequence: CASRGGAGREKLFF.